Below, 25 T cell receptor beta chains from the same sample are listed, as sequenced in a study of shared clonotypes between healthy human individuals. Sequenced by immunoSEQ multiplex PCR; TCRdb stores in-frame clones only, minus some. The sample lists more than 2 million clones, roughly 95% occurring once. Sequenced input: naive CD4+ T cells sorted from blood. As to subset: CD45RA+ positively selected. The receptors derive from a young man in good health.

The CDR3 DNA follows: TGCGCCAGCAGCTTGGAAGCCCAGGCTAGCACAGATACGCAGTATTTT. It is translated as CASSLEAQASTDTQYF. V is TRBV5-1 and J is TRBJ2-3, with D hard to call. Trimming removed 0 bases at V and 0 bases at J, with 11 bases between. The germline gives CDR1 SGHRS, CDR2 YFSETQ. The CDR3 runs to 16 residues.

CDR3 amino acids: CASSLGAGSFEQYF. CDR3 nucleotide sequence: TGCGCCAGCAGCTTGGGAGCTGGGAGTTTCGAGCAGTACTTC. The rearrangement joins TRBV5-1 to TRBJ2-7; tentatively, D is TRBD2 (5 bases). This CDR3 comprises 14 residues. Deletions cut 0 bases from V and 6 bases from J, with 13 bases between. CDR1 and CDR2 (germline): SGHRS, YFSETQ.

Regarding this clone: This same CDR3 is encoded by further DNA sequences in the sample. The chain recombines TRBV27 with TRBJ2-7; D might be TRBD1 (6 bases). The V end was cut by 2 bases, the J end by 4 bases, with 9 bases between. Germline V gives CDR1 MNHEY, CDR2 SMNVEV (reference sequence). The CDR3 has 13 residues. CDR3: CASSLGGPYEQYF. For the CDR3, the DNA is TGTGCCAGCAGTTTAGGGGGCCCGTACGAGCAGTACTTC.

The gene calls are TRBV28 and TRBJ1-1; D may be TRBD1 (6 bases). CDR1 and CDR2 (germline): MDHEN, SYDVKM. The CDR3 loop spans 13 amino acids. V was pared by 6 bases and J by 6 bases, with 14 bases between. CDR3 amino acids: CASRITGLSEAFF. The DNA of the CDR3 is TGTGCCAGCAGGATAACAGGGTTATCTGAAGCTTTCTTT.

This chain joins TRBV18 and TRBJ1-2; no clear D gene. This CDR3 has 13 residues. Germline assignment: CDR1 KGHSH and CDR2 LQKENI. Trimming left V 1 base short and J 5 bases short, with 8 bases between. CDR3 in DNA: TGTGCCAGCTCACCACAGGGCGGATATGGCTACACCTTC. This codes for CASSPQGGYGYTF.

CDR3 sequence (DNA): TGTGCCAGCAGCCCAGGAAGGACAGGGGGAACAGATACGCAGTATTTT. It specifies CASSPGRTGGTDTQYF. This chain links TRBV7-2 with TRBJ2-3; TRBD1 agrees at 10 bases. Germline loops: CDR1 SGHTA, CDR2 FQGNSA. The CDR3 covers 16 residues. V dropped 5 bases and J dropped 3; count of bases not matched to a gene: 8. The full variable domain, with the rest looked up from reference TRBV7-2 and TRBJ2-3, is GAGVSQSPSNKVTEKGKDVELRCDPISGHTALYWYRQSLGQGLEFLIYFQGNSAPDKSGLPSDRFSAERTGGSVSTLTIQRTQQEDSAVYLCASSPGRTGGTDTQYFGPGTRLTVL.

The rearrangement links TRBV12-5 to TRBJ2-3, with TRBD2 identical over 8 bases. After removal of 6 bases from V and 6 bases from J, the junction contained 8 bases not matched to a gene. The germline V gene encodes CDR1 LGHNT and CDR2 FRNRAP. CDR3 length: 14 residues. In DNA form, the CDR3 reads TGTGCTAGTGGGGACGGGGGGGCGAGGGATACGCAGTATTTT. It yields the protein CASGDGGARDTQYF.

The rearrangement uses TRBV6-5 and TRBJ1-1; D perhaps matches TRBD1 (5 bases). The V end lost 8 bases, the J end lost 4 bases, and 20 bases lay between the germline ends. The CDR3 spans 15 residues. The germline V gene has CDR1 MNHEY and CDR2 SVGAGI. The CDR3 region is CASGVGLGVITEAFF. The DNA of the CDR3 is TGTGCCAGCGGCGTGGGCTTAGGGGTCATCACTGAAGCTTTCTTT.

The gene calls are TRBV4-1 and TRBJ1-1, with D uncertain. The CDR3 consists of 16 residues. V was trimmed by 0 bases and J by 7 bases, leaving 18 bases between them. Germline loops: CDR1 MGHRA, CDR2 YSYEKL. The CDR3 DNA follows: TGCGCCAGCAGCCAAGAAATGGAAAGGTACTGGGGTGAAGCTTTCTTT. It codes for CASSQEMERYWGEAFF.

This clone was seen just once. J is TRBJ2-7 and V is TRBV28; the D is unclear. The length of the CDR3 is 12 residues. Germline V lookup: CDR1 MDHEN, CDR2 SYDVKM. V gave up 3 bases and J gave up 6 bases, with 9 bases separating them. CDR3 loop: CASSFRSSEQYF. CDR3 coding DNA: TGTGCCAGCAGTTTTCGAAGCTCCGAGCAGTACTTC. The full variable domain, in which reference TRBV28 and TRBJ2-7 provide the parts outside the CDR3, is DVKVTQSSRYLVKRTGEKVFLECVQDMDHENMFWYRQDPGLGLRLIYFSYDVKMKEKGDIPEGYSVSREKKERFSLILESASTNQTSMYLCASSFRSSEQYFGPGTRLTVT.

The chain carries TRBV22-1 and TRBJ2-7; the listed D gene, TRBD2, was not tested against the DNA. TRBV22-1 is a listed pseudogene. The CDR3 has 16 residues. The CDR3 sequence is CPGSASSGGAFHEQYF. In DNA, the CDR3 is TGTCCTGGGAGCGCAAGTAGCGGGGGGGCCTTTCACGAGCAGTACTTC.

This clone appeared a single time. The chain employs TRBV9 and TRBJ1-4, with D possibly being TRBD1 (5 bases). This CDR3 region has 16 residues. Trimming removed 1 base at V and 3 bases at J, with 13 bases between. Germline V CDR1 and CDR2: SGDLS, YYNGEE. CDR3 coding DNA: TGTGCCAGCAGCGTATTACCTGACAGTGCTAATGAAAAACTGTTTTTT. Its protein product is CASSVLPDSANEKLFF.

This rearrangement joins TRBV7-2 to TRBJ1-1; 8 bases match TRBD1. The germline V gene encodes CDR1 SGHTA and CDR2 FQGNSA. The J segment lost 4 bases and the V segment lost 5 bases, leaving 9 bases of the junction unmatched. CDR3 size: 15 residues. The DNA for the CDR3 is TGTGCCAGCAGCACCGTAGGAACAGGGGGCACTGAAGCTTTCTTT. Translated: CASSTVGTGGTEAFF.

The rearrangement uses TRBV27 and TRBJ2-7, with D perhaps matching TRBD2 (6 bases). V was clipped by 5 bases and J by 0 bases, with 17 bases between them. This CDR3 spans 16 amino acids. Germline V gene sequence: CDR1 MNHEY, CDR2 SMNVEV (reference sequence). This CDR3 is CASSPSWGESSYEQYF. In nucleotides, the CDR3 is TGTGCCAGCAGTCCCTCCTGGGGGGAAAGCTCCTACGAGCAGTACTTC.

The chain uses TRBV5-1 and TRBJ2-1; D call uncertain. Germline assignment: CDR1 SGHRS and CDR2 YFSETQ. The CDR3 has 18 residues. The ends were cut back, 4 bases at V and 1 base at J, with 21 bases in the middle. The CDR3: CASSRQTGWGVSYNEQFF. CDR3 bases: TGCGCCAGCAGCCGTCAGACCGGGTGGGGTGTGTCCTACAATGAGCAGTTCTTC.

The chain employs TRBV6-5 and TRBJ2-7; TRBD2 matches at 7 bases. V dropped 5 bases and J dropped 7; count of bases not matched to a gene: 5. Germline V gene data show CDR1 as MNHEY and CDR2 as SVGAGI. This CDR3 is built from 12 residues. The chain's CDR3 is CASSAMGLEQYF. In nucleotides, the CDR3 is TGTGCCAGCAGTGCGATGGGACTAGAGCAGTACTTC.

V is TRBV5-1 and J is TRBJ1-1, with D unresolved. CDR3 length: 14 amino acids. The V gene lost 4 bases and the J gene lost 0 bases, with 10 bases spanning the gap. In germline, CDR1 is SGHRS, CDR2 YFSETQ. The CDR3 loop is CASSPFAVNTEAFF. In nucleotides, the CDR3 is TGCGCCAGCAGCCCCTTTGCAGTGAACACTGAAGCTTTCTTT.

The chain has TRBV10-2 and TRBJ1-6; 7 bases are a match to TRBD1. This CDR3 has 13 residues. The germline gives CDR1 WSHSY, CDR2 SAAADI. Unmatched junction bases numbered 5, after V lost 6 bases and J lost 9 bases. The CDR3 sequence: CASRRDRASPLHF. CDR3 in DNA: TGCGCCAGCAGGCGGGACAGAGCTTCACCCCTCCACTTT.

To note about this clone: A single base separates this from a much larger clone, so it may be a read error. Distinct nucleotide sequences in the sample also encode this CDR3. The chain uses TRBV7-9 and TRBJ2-7; no definite D call. The CDR3 contains 11 residues. V was trimmed by 5 bases and J by 3 bases, leaving 5 bases between them. The V gene's germline CDR1 is SEHNR and CDR2 FQNEAQ (reference sequence). CDR3 nucleotide sequence: TGTGCCAGCAGCCCCTTCTACGAGCAGTACTTC. This gives the protein CASSPFYEQYF.

V and J are TRBV10-3 and TRBJ2-3, with TRBD2 matching 7 bases. V lost 11 bases to trimming and J lost 6 bases; unmatched junction nucleotides: 11. There are 13 residues in the CDR3. Germline V CDR1 and CDR2: ENHRY, SYGVKD. The CDR3 DNA is TGTGCCGAGCGGGACTCCCTCCAGGATACGCAGTATTTT. Protein: CAERDSLQDTQYF.

The J gene is TRBJ1-2, the V gene TRBV5-4, with D perhaps TRBD1 (6 bases). The CDR3 extends over 16 amino acids. Trimming left V 3 bases short and J 5 bases short, with 20 bases between. Germline values: CDR1 SGHNT, CDR2 YYREEE (reference sequence). The CDR3 here is CASSSPIRGAPYGYTF. The CDR3 coding sequence is TGTGCCAGCAGCTCGCCAATAAGGGGGGCCCCTTATGGCTACACCTTC.

The CDR3 loop reads CASSPAPAGGLETQYF. Here the CDR3 DNA reads TGTGCCAGCAGCCCCGCCCCAGCGGGGGGGTTAGAGACCCAGTACTTC. The rearrangement links TRBV7-2 to TRBJ2-5, with TRBD2 matching over 10 bases. This CDR3 contains 16 residues. The V segment lost 5 bases and the J segment 4 bases; nucleotides outside the gene matches: 10. The V gene's germline CDR1 is SGHTA and CDR2 FQGNSA.

With respect to this clone: Other DNA sequences in the sample encode the same CDR3. V and J are TRBV20-1 and TRBJ2-1; D gene ambiguous. The length of the CDR3 is 10 residues. V lost 4 bases to trimming and J lost 4 bases, with 2 bases between them. Germline CDR1 is DFQATT and CDR2 is SNEGSKA (reference sequence). CDR3 nucleotide sequence: TGCAGTGCTAATTACAATGAGCAGTTCTTC. Amino acids: CSANYNEQFF.

The chain combines TRBV19 with TRBJ2-1, with TRBD1 as a possible D gene (5 bases). This CDR3 has 15 amino acids. Trimming stripped 3 bases from V and 4 bases from J, with 13 bases between. Germline loops: CDR1 LNHDA, CDR2 SQIVND (reference sequence). CDR3 DNA sequence: TGTGCCAGTAGTATTGAGGCAGGGTTTTACAATGAGCAGTTCTTC. Translating it yields CASSIEAGFYNEQFF.

The chain is built from TRBV28 and TRBJ1-6, with D perhaps TRBD1 (5 bases). This CDR3 is built from 14 residues. Germline V gene sequence: CDR1 MDHEN, CDR2 SYDVKM. V lost 7 bases and J lost 9, with 16 bases in between. This CDR3 is CASTLATAISPLHF. For the CDR3, the DNA is TGTGCCAGCACCCTCGCGACAGCGATTTCACCCCTCCACTTT.